The 3 T cell receptor beta chains presented below share a single source sample, sequenced in a study of CD4 T cells in relation to SARS-CoV-2 and coronaviruses. The unexposed donors gave CD4+ T cells in about 2010-2019, prior to COVID-19. Isolation of CD4+ T cells took place after around eleven days in culture. Method: immunoSEQ multiplex PCR; TCRdb's copy keeps in-frame clones and lacks some. Altogether roughly 17,000 clones are present, roughly 77% being singletons, with the ten largest covering 15% to 17%. For these TCRs, the target antigens are not known. Sequenced input: CD4+ T cells from PBMCs, cultured in vitro. The source is a human donor in good health.

In its sample, this clone was seen a few times. This chain connects TRBV6-6 to TRBJ1-1; the match to TRBD1 covers 8 bases. The length of the CDR3 is 13 residues. V dropped 10 bases and J dropped 4; count of bases not matched to a gene: 8. Germline V lookup: CDR1 MNHNY, CDR2 SVGAGI (reference sequence). CDR3 amino acids: CATGPGGGTEAFF. The DNA for the CDR3 is TGTGCCACCGGTCCAGGGGGCGGCACTGAAGCTTTCTTT.

V and J are TRBV7-2 and TRBJ2-4; perhaps TRBD1 as D (5 bases). The CDR3 covers 10 residues. The V end was cut by 11 bases, the J end by 8 bases, with 10 bases between. Germline CDR1 SGHTA, CDR2 FQGNSA. The CDR3 protein is CAQIQDIQYF. The CDR3 nucleotides are TGTGCCCAAATACAGGACATTCAGTACTTC.

The rearrangement links TRBV6-4 to TRBJ2-2; the match to TRBD1 covers 9 bases. The CDR3 is made up of 17 amino acids. Per the germline V gene, CDR1 is MRHNA and CDR2 is SNTAGT. V shed 3 bases, J shed 4 bases, and the junction held 9 bases outside the gene matches. CDR3 in DNA: TGTGCCAGCAGTGATTCCGCGACAGGGGGGTTCACCGGGGAGCTGTTTTTT. This sequence encodes CASSDSATGGFTGELFF.